This entry is about one T cell receptor beta chain. No antigen is known for it. Regarding treatment: roughly 10-day PBMC culture with coronavirus spike peptide pools or control peptides (ViraFEST assay). The data originate from a study of vaccination and CD4 T cells after COVID-19. Whole-study context: Subjects got two shots of BNT162b2 or mRNA-1273 vaccine. The study drew post-COVID samples a median around 100 days after diagnosis (range 35 to 161).

Cultured CD4+ T-cell DNA underwent Oncomine TCR Beta short-read sequencing. TCRdb reanalysed the PCR reads using MiXCR and keeps one entry per CDR3 protein. The repertoire consists of 15,000 to 20,000 distinct CDR3 sequences, with 50% occurring once and the leading ten covering less than 7.5%. Per germline, CDR1 KGHDR and CDR2 SFDVKD. Losses at the gene ends were 3 bases for V and 3 bases for J; bases not matched to a gene: 3. The CDR3 runs 16 residues. The study, taken as a whole, reports: Investigators enrolled relatively few convalescent patients and included no early post-infection timepoints.

The chain joins TRBV24-1 to TRBJ2-2; 10 bases line up with TRBD1. The sequencing input was CD4+ T cells from blood, cultured in vitro. The sequence was collected from a human donor who had recovered from COVID-19. The DNA of the CDR3 is TGTGCCACCAGTGATCCGGGACAGGGGTACACCGGGGAGCTGTTTTTT. This encodes CATSDPGQGYTGELFF.